These 4 T cell receptor beta chains came from one sample sequenced in a study of Ad26.COV2.S vaccination and SARS-CoV-2 variants. Profiled with immunoSEQ multiplex PCR; TCRdb holds only in-frame clones, not every one. The sample has some 480,000 clones; approximately 90% are singletons. Treatment here: around 19 received Ad26.COV2.S at low or high dose, single or two shots; roughly five received placebo; per-sample allocation not given. Sampling occurred on day 63 after the first vaccine or placebo injection. The sample in question was peripheral blood, obtained in a trial of Ad26.COV2.S vaccine versus placebo. Source of these receptors: a person aged 18-60 years who received the Ad26.COV2.S COVID-19 vaccine or a placebo.

The chain joins TRBV28 to TRBJ2-7; D is unclear. Trimming removed 5 bases from V and 7 bases from J, with 21 bases in between. Germline assignment: CDR1 MDHEN and CDR2 SYDVKM. This CDR3 is built from 15 residues. The chain's CDR3 is CASSPWGVIDSEQYF. The CDR3 nucleotides read TGTGCCAGCAGTCCTTGGGGTGTCATTGACTCGGAGCAGTACTTC.

The chain carries TRBV28 and TRBJ1-6; D is unclear. V lost 10 bases and J lost 1, with 11 bases in between. This CDR3 comprises 14 residues. The germline V gene encodes CDR1 MDHEN and CDR2 SYDVKM. The CDR3 coding sequence is TGTGCCACCCTTTTGGGGTCCTATAATTCACCCCTCCACTTT. Its protein product is CATLLGSYNSPLHF.

This clone was recorded a few times. The CDR3 DNA sequence: TGTGCCAGCAGCTCCGGGACAGGGGGGGTCAGGTCCTATAATTCACCCCTCCACTTT. The encoded protein is CASSSGTGGVRSYNSPLHF. The chain is built from TRBV7-9 and TRBJ1-6; 11 nucleotides match TRBD1. CDR1 and CDR2 from the germline V gene are SEHNR and FQNEAQ (reference sequence). The CDR3 is 19 amino acids. The V gene end was trimmed by 4 bases and the J gene end by 1 base; junction bases not matched to a gene: 9.

The rearrangement links TRBV7-6 to TRBJ2-5, with TRBD2 matching over 13 bases. Trimming cost V 8 bases and J 5 bases; bases outside gene matches: 8. The CDR3 extends over 15 amino acids. Germline V gene data show CDR1 as SGHVS and CDR2 as FNYEAQ. CDR3 sequence: CASQETSGRTETQYF. CDR3 nucleotides: TGTGCCAGCCAAGAGACTAGCGGGAGGACGGAGACCCAGTACTTC.